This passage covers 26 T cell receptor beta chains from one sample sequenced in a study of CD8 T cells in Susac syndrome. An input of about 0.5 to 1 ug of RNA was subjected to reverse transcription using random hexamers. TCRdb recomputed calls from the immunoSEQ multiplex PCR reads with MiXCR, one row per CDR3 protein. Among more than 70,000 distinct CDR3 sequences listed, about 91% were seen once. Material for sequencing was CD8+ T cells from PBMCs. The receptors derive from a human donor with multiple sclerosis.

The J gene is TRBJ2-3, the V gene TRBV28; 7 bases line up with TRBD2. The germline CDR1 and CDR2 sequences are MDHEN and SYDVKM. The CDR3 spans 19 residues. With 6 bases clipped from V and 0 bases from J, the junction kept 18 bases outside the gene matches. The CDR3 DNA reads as TGTGCCAGCAGACTCCGATGGGGGGGGACCTCCCCTAGCACAGATACGCAGTATTTT. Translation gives CASRLRWGGTSPSTDTQYF.

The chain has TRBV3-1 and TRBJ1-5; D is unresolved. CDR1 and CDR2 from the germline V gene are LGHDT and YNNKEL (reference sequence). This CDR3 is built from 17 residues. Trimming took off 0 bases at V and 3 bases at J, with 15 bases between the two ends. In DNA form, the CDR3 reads TGTGCCAGCAGCCAAGACTTGATCAGGACCCCCAATCAGCCCCAGCATTTT. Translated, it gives CASSQDLIRTPNQPQHF.

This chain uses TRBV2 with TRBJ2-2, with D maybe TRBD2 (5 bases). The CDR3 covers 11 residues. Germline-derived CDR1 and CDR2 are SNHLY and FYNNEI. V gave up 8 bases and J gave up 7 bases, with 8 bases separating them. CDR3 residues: CASYTSGELFF. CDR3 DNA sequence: TGTGCCAGCTATACTAGCGGGGAGCTGTTTTTT.

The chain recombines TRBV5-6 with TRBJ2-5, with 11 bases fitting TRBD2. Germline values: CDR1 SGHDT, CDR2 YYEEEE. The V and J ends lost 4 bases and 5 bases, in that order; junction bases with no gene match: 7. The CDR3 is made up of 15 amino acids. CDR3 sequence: CASSHTSGGLETQYF. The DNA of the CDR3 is TGTGCCAGCAGCCACACTAGCGGGGGCCTTGAGACCCAGTACTTC.

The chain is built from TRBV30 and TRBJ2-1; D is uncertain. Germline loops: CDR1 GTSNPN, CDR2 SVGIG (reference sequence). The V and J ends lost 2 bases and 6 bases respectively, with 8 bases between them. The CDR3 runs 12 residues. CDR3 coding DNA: TGTGCCTGGAGTTGGCAAGGCAATGAGCAGTTCTTC. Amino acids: CAWSWQGNEQFF.

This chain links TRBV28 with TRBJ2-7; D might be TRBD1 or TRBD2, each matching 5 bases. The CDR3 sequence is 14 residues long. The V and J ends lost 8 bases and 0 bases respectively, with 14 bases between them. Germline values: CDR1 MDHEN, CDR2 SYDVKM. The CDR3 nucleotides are TGTGCCAGCGGGACCGACTGGAACTCCTACGAGCAGTACTTC. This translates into CASGTDWNSYEQYF. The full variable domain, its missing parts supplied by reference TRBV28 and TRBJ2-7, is DVKVTQSSRYLVKRTGEKVFLECVQDMDHENMFWYRQDPGLGLRLIYFSYDVKMKEKGDIPEGYSVSREKKERFSLILESASTNQTSMYLCASGTDWNSYEQYFGPGTRLTVT.

The CDR3 DNA is TGTGCCAGCAGCGGGACAGGGGAGCAGTACTTC. As protein: CASSGTGEQYF. The chain is built from TRBV13 and TRBJ2-7; 9 nucleotides line up with TRBD1. The germline CDR1 and CDR2 sequences are PRHDT and FYEKMQ (reference sequence). The CDR3 loop spans 11 amino acids. After removal of 5 bases from V and 7 bases from J, the junction contained 0 bases not matched to a gene.

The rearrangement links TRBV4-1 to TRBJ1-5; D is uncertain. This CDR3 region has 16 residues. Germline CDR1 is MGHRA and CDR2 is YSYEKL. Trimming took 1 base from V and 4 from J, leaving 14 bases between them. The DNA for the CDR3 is TGCGCCAGCAGCCAAGCCGCGGGAAGAGGGAATCAGCCCCAGCATTTT. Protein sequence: CASSQAAGRGNQPQHF.

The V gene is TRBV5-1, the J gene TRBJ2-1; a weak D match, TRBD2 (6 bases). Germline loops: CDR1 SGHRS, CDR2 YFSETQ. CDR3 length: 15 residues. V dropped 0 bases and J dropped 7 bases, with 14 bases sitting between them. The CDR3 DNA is TGCGCCAGCAGCTTGGGTCTAGGAGGGTTGAATGAGCAGTTCTTC. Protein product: CASSLGLGGLNEQFF.

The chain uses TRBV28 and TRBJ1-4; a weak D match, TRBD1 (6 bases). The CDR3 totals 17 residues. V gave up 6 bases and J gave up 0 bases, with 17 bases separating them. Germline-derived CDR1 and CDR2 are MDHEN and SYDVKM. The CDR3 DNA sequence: TGTGCCAGCAGCCTAGGGGACACGGCAGCAACTAATGAAAAACTGTTTTTT. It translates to CASSLGDTAATNEKLFF.

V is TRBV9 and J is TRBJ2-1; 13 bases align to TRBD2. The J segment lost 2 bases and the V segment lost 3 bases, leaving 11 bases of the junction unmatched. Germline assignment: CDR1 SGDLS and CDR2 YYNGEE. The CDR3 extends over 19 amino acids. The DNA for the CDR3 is TGTGCCAGCAGCGGGCCGGGACTAGCGGGAATTCAACCCTACAATGAGCAGTTCTTC. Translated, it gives CASSGPGLAGIQPYNEQFF.

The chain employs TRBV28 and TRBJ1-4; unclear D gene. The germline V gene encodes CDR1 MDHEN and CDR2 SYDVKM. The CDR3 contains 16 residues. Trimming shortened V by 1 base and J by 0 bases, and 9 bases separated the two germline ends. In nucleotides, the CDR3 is TGTGCCAGCAGTTTATACGGCTTTGCAACTAATGAAAAACTGTTTTTT. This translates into CASSLYGFATNEKLFF.

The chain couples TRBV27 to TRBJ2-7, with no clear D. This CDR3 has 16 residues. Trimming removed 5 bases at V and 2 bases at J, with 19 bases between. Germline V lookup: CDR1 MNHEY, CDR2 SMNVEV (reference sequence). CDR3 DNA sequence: TGTGCCAGCAGTATGATCCAAGGCCCGGAAACCTACGAGCAGTACTTC. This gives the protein CASSMIQGPETYEQYF.

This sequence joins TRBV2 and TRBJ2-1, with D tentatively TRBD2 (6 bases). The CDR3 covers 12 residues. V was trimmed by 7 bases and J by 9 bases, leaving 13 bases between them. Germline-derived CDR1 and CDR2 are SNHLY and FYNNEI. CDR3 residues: CASTLLASEQFF. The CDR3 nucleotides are TGTGCCAGCACCTTACTAGCAAGTGAGCAGTTCTTC.

The CDR3 DNA is TGTGCCAGCAACGCAAGACAGACTTTCATCCATCTTGAAGCTTTCTTT. Translated: CASNARQTFIHLEAFF. This chain uses TRBV28 with TRBJ1-1, with D possibly being TRBD1 (5 bases). Germline assignment: CDR1 MDHEN and CDR2 SYDVKM. The CDR3 spans 16 residues. Trimming left V 7 bases short and J 7 bases short, with 25 bases between.

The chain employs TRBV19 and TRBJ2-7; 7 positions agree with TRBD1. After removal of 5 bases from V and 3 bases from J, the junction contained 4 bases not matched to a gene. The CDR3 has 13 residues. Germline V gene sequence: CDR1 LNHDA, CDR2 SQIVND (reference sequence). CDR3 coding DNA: TGTGCCAGTAGTGACCGGGACAGCTACGAGCAGTACTTC. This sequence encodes CASSDRDSYEQYF.

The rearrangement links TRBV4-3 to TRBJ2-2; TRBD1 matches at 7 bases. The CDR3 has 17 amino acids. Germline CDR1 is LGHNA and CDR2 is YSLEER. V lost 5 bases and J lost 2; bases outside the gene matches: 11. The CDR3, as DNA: TGCGCCAGCAGCTTAGGGACAGCCTACATAAACACCGGGGAGCTGTTTTTT. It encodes CASSLGTAYINTGELFF.

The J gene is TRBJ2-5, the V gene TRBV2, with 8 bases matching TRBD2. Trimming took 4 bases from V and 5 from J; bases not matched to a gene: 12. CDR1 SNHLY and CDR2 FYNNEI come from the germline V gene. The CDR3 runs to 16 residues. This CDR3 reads CASSGHSGMGGETQYF. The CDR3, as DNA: TGTGCCAGCAGTGGCCATAGCGGGATGGGAGGGGAGACCCAGTACTTC.

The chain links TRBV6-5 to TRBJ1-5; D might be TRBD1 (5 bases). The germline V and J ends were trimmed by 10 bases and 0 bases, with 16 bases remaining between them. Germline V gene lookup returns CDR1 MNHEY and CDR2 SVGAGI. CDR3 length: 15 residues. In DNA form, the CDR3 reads TGTGCCACGTTGGGGACTGACTTTAGCAATCAGCCCCAGCATTTT. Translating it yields CATLGTDFSNQPQHF.

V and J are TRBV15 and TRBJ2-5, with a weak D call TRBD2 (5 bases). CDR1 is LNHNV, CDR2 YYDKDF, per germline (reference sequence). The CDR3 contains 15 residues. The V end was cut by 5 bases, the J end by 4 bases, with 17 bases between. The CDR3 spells CATSPSGSEVETQYF. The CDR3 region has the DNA TGTGCCACCAGCCCTTCGGGATCCGAAGTAGAGACCCAGTACTTC.

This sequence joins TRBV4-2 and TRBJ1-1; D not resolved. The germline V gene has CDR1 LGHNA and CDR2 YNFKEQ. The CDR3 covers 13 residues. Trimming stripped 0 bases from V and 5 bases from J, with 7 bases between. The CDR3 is CASSQDQRTEAFF. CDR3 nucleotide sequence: TGTGCCAGCAGCCAAGATCAGAGGACTGAAGCTTTCTTT.

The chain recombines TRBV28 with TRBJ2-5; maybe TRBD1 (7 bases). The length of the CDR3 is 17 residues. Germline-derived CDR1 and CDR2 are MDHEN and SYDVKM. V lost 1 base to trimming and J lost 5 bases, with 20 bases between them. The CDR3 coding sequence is TGTGCCAGCAGTTTATCGCTGGTAGGGGGCGCGGGGGAGACCCAGTACTTC. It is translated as CASSLSLVGGAGETQYF.

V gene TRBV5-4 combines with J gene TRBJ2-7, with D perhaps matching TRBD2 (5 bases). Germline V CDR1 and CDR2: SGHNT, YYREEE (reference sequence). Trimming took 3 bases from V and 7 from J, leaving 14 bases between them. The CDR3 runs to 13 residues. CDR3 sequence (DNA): TGTGCCAGCAGCTCACCATTAGAGGGAGAGCAGTACTTC. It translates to CASSSPLEGEQYF.

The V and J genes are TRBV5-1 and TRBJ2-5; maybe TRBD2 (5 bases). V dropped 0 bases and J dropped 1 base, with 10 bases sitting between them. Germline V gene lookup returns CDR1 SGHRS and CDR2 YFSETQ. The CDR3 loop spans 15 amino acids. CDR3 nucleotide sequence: TGCGCCAGCAGCTTGGAAGGAGGCTTCCAAGAGACCCAGTACTTC. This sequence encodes CASSLEGGFQETQYF.

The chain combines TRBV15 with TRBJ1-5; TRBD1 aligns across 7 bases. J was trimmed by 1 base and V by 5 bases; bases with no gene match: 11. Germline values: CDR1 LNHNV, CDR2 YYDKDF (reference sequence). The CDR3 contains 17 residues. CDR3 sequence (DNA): TGTGCCACCAGCGACCCAAACCAGGGGGGAAGCAATCAGCCCCAGCATTTT. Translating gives CATSDPNQGGSNQPQHF.

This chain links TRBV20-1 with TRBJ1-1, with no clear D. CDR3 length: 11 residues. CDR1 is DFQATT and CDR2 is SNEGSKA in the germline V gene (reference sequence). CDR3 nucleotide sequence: TGCAGCGCTCGGACGGGCGCTGAAGCTTTCTTT. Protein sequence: CSARTGAEAFF.